This T cell receptor beta chain was captured in a study of T-cell reconstitution after alpha-beta-depleted transplantation in children. Study-level findings and limits: There were reportedly several hundred expanded graft clones from which alpha-beta T cells came about two months after transplant.

Germline loops: CDR1 LGHNA, CDR2 YSLEER. Unmatched junction bases numbered 4, after V lost 0 bases and J lost 1 base. This CDR3 is built from 17 residues. TCRbeta library construction was performed incorporating unique molecular identifiers. MiXCR, applied by TCRdb to the PCR reads, yields one record per CDR3 protein. The sample shows under 450,000 distinct CDR3 sequences, under 20% of them seen only once. As to this clonotype: What it recognizes is unknown.

The chain employs TRBV4-3 and TRBJ2-2; 8 bases align to TRBD1. This TCR was recovered from a boy in the first two years of life who had a stem cell transplant for Wiskott-Aldrich syndrome, so the T cells may come from the graft donor. Sequences were derived from PBMCs, mostly from graft donor cells, sampled 360 days after TCRalphabeta/CD19-depleted stem cell transplant. Written as DNA, the CDR3 is TGCGCCAGCAGCCAAGATAGGACAGGGATGAACACCGGGGAGCTGTTTTTT. Encoded protein: CASSQDRTGMNTGELFF.